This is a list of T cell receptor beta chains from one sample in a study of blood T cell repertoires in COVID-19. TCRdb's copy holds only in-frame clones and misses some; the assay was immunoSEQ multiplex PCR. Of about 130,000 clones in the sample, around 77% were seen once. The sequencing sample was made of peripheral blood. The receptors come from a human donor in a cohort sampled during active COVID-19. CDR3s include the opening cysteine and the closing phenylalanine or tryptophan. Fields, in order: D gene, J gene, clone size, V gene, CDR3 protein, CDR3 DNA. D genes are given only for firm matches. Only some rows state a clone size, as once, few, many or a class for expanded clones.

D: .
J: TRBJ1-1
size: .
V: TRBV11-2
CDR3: CASSSQISGTEAFF
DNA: TGTGCCAGCAGCTCTCAGATATCAGGCACTGAAGCTTTCTTT

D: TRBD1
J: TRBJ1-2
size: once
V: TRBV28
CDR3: CASSSQVQGYDYGYTF
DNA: TGTGCCAGCAGTTCACAGGTACAGGGGTACGACTATGGCTACACCTTC

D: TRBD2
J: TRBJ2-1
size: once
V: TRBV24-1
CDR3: CATSDRIAGGFNEQFF
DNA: TGTGCCACCAGTGATCGGATAGCGGGGGGGTTCAATGAGCAGTTCTTC

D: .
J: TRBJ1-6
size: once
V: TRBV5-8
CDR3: CASSAFWSPNSPLHF
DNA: TGTGCCAGCAGCGCCTTTTGGAGTCCAAATTCACCCCTCCACTTT

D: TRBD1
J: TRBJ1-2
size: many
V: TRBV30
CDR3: CAWSLTGGIYGYTF
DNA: TGTGCCTGGAGCCTCACAGGGGGTATCTATGGCTACACCTTC

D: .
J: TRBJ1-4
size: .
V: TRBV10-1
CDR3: CASSESNPGLANEKLFF
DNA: TGCGCCAGCAGTGAGTCGAACCCCGGTCTAGCTAATGAAAAACTGTTTTTT

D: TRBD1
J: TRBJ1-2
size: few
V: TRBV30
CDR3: CAWRMDRSNYGYTF
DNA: TGTGCCTGGAGGATGGACAGGTCTAACTATGGCTACACCTTC

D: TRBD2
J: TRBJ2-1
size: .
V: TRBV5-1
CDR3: CASSSLGGLEQFF
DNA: TGCGCCAGCAGCTCGCTGGGGGGGTTGGAGCAGTTCTTC

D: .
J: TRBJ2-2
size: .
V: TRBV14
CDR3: CASSHPGENIGELFF
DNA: TGTGCCAGCAGCCACCCCGGGGAGAACATCGGGGAGCTGTTTTTT

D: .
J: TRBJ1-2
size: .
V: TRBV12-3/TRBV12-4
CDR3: CASSQQGPRGYTF
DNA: TGTGCCAGCAGTCAACAGGGACCCCGAGGCTACACCTTC

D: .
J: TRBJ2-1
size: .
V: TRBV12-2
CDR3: CASRPWTGSYNEQFF
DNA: TGTGCAAGTCGCCCTTGGACAGGGAGTTACAATGAGCAGTTCTTC

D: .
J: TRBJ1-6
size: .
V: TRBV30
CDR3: CAWSVQEDSPLHF
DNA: TGTGCCTGGAGTGTACAAGAGGATTCACCCCTCCACTTT

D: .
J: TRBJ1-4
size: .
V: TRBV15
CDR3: CATSRDKAGRGTNEKLFF
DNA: TGTGCCACCAGCAGAGATAAGGCAGGGCGGGGGACTAATGAAAAACTGTTTTTT

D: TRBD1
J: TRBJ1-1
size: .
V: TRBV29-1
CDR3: CSGIDRGMNTEAFF
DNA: TGCAGCGGGATCGACAGGGGTATGAACACTGAAGCTTTCTTT

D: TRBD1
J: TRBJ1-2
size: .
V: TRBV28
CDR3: CASSQDREHGYTF
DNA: TGTGCCAGCAGTCAGGACAGGGAGCATGGCTACACCTTC

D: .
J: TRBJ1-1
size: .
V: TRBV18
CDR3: CASSPDKLNTEAFF
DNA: TGTGCCAGCTCACCCGACAAGCTGAACACTGAAGCTTTCTTT

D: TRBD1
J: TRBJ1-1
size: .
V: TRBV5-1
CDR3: CASSRGQGGTEAFF
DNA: TGCGCCAGCAGTCGGGGGCAGGGGGGCACTGAAGCTTTCTTT

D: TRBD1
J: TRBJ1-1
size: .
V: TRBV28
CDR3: CATMPTGDLNTEAFF
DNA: TGTGCCACCATGCCTACAGGGGACCTGAACACTGAAGCTTTCTTT

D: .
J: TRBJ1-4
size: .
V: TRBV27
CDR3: CASSFGGNEKLFF
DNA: TGTGCCAGCAGTTTCGGGGGGAATGAAAAACTGTTTTTT

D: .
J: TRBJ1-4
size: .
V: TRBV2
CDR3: CASGWRVNEKLFF
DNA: TGTGCCAGTGGCTGGCGGGTTAATGAAAAACTGTTTTTT

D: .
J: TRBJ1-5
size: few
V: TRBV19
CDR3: CAVGVGLSNQPQHF
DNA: TGTGCCGTAGGCGTGGGGCTTTCCAATCAGCCCCAGCATTTT

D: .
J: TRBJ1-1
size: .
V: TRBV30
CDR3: CAWIDSPNTEAFF
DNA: TGTGCCTGGATTGACAGCCCGAACACTGAAGCTTTCTTT

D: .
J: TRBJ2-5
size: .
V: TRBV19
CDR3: CASRLTEQETQYF
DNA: TGTGCCAGTAGGCTCACAGAGCAAGAGACCCAGTACTTC

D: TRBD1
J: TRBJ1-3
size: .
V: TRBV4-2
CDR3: CASSQVSQLNTGGSGNTIYF
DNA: TGTGCCAGCAGCCAAGTCTCCCAACTAAACACAGGGGGTTCTGGAAACACCATATATTTT

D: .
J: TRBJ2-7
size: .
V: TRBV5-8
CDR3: CASSLRQTYEQYF
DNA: TGTGCCAGCAGCTTGCGCCAGACCTACGAGCAGTACTTC

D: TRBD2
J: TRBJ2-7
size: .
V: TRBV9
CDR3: CASSVDGLAGIEQYF
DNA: TGTGCCAGCAGCGTAGATGGACTAGCGGGGATAGAGCAGTACTTC